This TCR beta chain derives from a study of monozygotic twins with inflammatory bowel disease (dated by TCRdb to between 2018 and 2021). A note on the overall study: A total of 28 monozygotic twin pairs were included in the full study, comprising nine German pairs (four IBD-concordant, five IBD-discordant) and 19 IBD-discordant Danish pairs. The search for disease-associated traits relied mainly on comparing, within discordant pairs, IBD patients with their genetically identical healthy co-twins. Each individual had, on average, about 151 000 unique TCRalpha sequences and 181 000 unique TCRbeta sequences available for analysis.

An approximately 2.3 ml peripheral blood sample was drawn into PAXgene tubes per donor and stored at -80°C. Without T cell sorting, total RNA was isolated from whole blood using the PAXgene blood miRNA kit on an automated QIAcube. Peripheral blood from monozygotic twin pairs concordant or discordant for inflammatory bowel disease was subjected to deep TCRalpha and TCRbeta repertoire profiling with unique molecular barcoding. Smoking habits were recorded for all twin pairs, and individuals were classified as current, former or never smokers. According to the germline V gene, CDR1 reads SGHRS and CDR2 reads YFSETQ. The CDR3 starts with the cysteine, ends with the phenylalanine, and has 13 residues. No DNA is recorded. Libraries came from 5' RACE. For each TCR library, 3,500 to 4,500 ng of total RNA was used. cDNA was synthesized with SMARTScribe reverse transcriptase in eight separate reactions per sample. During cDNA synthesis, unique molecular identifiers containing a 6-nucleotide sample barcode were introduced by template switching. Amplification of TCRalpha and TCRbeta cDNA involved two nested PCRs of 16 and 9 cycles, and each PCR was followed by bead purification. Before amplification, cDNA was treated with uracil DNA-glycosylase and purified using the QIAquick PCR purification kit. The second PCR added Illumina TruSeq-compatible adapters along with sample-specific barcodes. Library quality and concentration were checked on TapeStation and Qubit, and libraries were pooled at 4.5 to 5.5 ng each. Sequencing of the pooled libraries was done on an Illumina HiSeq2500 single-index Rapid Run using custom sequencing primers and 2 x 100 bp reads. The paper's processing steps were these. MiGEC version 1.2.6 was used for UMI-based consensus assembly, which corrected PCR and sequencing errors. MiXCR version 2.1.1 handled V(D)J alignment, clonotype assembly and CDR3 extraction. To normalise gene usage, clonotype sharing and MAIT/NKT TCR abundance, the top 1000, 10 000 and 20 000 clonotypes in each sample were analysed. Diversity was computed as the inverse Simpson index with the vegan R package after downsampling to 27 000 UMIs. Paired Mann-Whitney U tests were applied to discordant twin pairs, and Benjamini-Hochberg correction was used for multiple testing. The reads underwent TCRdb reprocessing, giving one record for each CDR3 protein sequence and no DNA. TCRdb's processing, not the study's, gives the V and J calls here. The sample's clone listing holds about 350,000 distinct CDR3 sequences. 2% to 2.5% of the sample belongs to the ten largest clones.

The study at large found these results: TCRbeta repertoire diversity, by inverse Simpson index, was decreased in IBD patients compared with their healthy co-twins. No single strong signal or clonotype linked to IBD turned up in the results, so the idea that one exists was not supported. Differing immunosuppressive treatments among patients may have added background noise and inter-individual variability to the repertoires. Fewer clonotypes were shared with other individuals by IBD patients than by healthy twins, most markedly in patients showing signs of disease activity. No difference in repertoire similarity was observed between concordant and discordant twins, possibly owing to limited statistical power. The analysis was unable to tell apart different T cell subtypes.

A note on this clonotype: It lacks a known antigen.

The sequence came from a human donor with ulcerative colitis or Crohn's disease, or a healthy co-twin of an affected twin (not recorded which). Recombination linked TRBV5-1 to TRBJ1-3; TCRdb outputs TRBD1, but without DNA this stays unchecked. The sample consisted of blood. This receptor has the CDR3 CASRQGTGNTIYF. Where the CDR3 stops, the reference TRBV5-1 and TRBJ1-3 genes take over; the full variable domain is KAGVTQTPRYLIKTRGQQVTLSCSPISGHRSVSWYQQTPGQGLQFLFEYFSETQRNKGNFPGRFSGRQFSNSRSEMNVSTLELGDSALYLCASRQGTGNTIYFGEGSWLTVV.